This T cell receptor beta chain was captured in a study of CD8 T cells in Susac syndrome. This CDR3 is 13 amino acids long. V gave up 2 bases and J gave up 6 bases, with 11 bases separating them. CDR1 is SGHDN, CDR2 FVKESK, per germline. The RNA input was about 0.5 to 1 ug, and it was reverse transcribed with random hexamers. The method of amplification for TCR beta CDR3 was immunoSEQ multiplex PCR, covering 54 Vbeta and 13 Jbeta. TCRdb reprocessed the immunoSEQ multiplex PCR reads via MiXCR and lists one record per CDR3 protein. This table has 200,000 to 300,000 distinct CDR3 sequences, 96% appearing once.

The clonotype was recovered from a human donor with Susac syndrome. What was sequenced was CD4+ T cells from PBMCs. The chain is built from TRBV14 and TRBJ2-7; D call uncertain. The CDR3 sequence: CASSQSGVGEQYF. CDR3 coding DNA: TGTGCCAGCAGCCAATCCGGAGTTGGCGAGCAGTACTTC.